This is a list of T cell receptor beta chains from one sample in a study of blood T cell repertoires in COVID-19. Profiled with immunoSEQ multiplex PCR; TCRdb holds only in-frame clones, not every one. The table includes some 290,000 clones, 85% to 90% detected once. The source material was peripheral blood. The receptors shown here come from a woman in her thirties or forties with COVID-19, enrolled during active disease. The CDR3 runs from the conserved cysteine through the conserved F or W. The D gene is left open where the match is weak. Clone size is given for some rows only: seen once, a few or many times, or a class if the clone is expanded.

NA	TRBV13	TRBJ2-1	TRBD1	TGTGCCAGCAGCCATTGGACAGGGCGGAATGAGCAGTTCTTC	CASSHWTGRNEQFF
NA	TRBV12-5	TRBJ2-5	TRBD1	TGTGCTAGTGGTTTGGGAAACCCTCGGGACCAGGGGGCCGAGACCCAGTACTTC	CASGLGNPRDQGAETQYF
NA	TRBV12-3/TRBV12-4	TRBJ1-5	TRBD1	TGTGCCAGCAGTTGGGACAGTGGCCAGCCCCAGCATTTT	CASSWDSGQPQHF
NA	TRBV7-3	TRBJ1-1	NA	TGTGCCAGCAGCTTACAAAGGGGGGGAGTAGCTTTCTTT	CASSLQRGGVAFF
NA	TRBV3-1/TRBV3-2	TRBJ2-7	NA	TGTGCCAGCAACCCGGGACTGGCATACGAGCAGTACTTC	CASNPGLAYEQYF
NA	TRBV6-5	TRBJ2-1	NA	TGTGCCAGCAGACCGGGACAAAAATACAATGAGCAGTTCTTC	CASRPGQKYNEQFF
NA	TRBV27	TRBJ1-5	NA	TGTGCCAGCAGTCGTCTAAACGGTCATCCCCAGCATTTT	CASSRLNGHPQHF
NA	TRBV28	TRBJ2-7	NA	TGTGCCAGCAGTTGGAGGACGAGGGCGAACGACGAGCAGTACTTC	CASSWRTRANDEQYF
NA	TRBV20-1	TRBJ2-1	NA	TGCAGTGCCACAGATGTAAGGCAGTTCTTC	CSATDVRQFF
NA	TRBV15	TRBJ2-2	NA	TGTGCCACCAGCAGAGATGGACCAGGGGGGAACTCCGGGGAGCTGTTTTTT	CATSRDGPGGNSGELFF
NA	TRBV7-3	TRBJ1-2	NA	TGTGCCAGCAGGTCTGGCGCCGGAGGTGGCTACACCTTC	CASRSGAGGGYTF
few	TRBV19	TRBJ1-5	NA	TGTGCCAGTAGTTGGACAGCTCGAAGGGGCAATCAGCCCCAGCATTTT	CASSWTARRGNQPQHF
NA	TRBV19	TRBJ2-5	NA	TGTGCCAGTAGTATTGCCGGCCAAGAGACCCAGTACTTC	CASSIAGQETQYF
few	TRBV3-1/TRBV3-2	TRBJ1-5	NA	TGTGCCAGCAGCCAAGATTTGGCTCAGCCCCAGCATTTT	CASSQDLAQPQHF
NA	TRBV5-6	TRBJ1-3	TRBD1	TGTGCCAGCAGCTTGCTACCCGGGACAGGATCTGGAAACACCATATATTTT	CASSLLPGTGSGNTIYF
NA	TRBV15	TRBJ1-2	TRBD1	TGTGCCACCAGCAGGGAGACAGGGGGCATTCCGAGTGGCTACACCTTC	CATSRETGGIPSGYTF
NA	TRBV28	TRBJ1-5	NA	TGTGCCAGCAGTTTCCGGGGTCGGGCGGCAAGTCAGCCCCAGCATTTT	CASSFRGRAASQPQHF
NA	TRBV5-1	TRBJ2-5	NA	TGCGCCAGCAGCTCGGCCCCGGGAGACCTTTCAGAGACCCAGTACTTC	CASSSAPGDLSETQYF
NA	TRBV19	TRBJ1-2	NA	TGTGCCAGTAGTACCCGACCTCCAGGGGTGCGAGGCTACACCTTC	CASSTRPPGVRGYTF
NA	TRBV28	TRBJ1-6	NA	TGTGCCAGCAGGCAGAATTCACCCCTCCACTTT	CASRQNSPLHF
NA	TRBV5-1	TRBJ1-5	TRBD1	TGCGCCAGCAGCTTAGGGGGCATGGAGCAGCCCCAGCATTTT	CASSLGGMEQPQHF
once	TRBV18	TRBJ1-4	TRBD1	TGTGCCAGCTCACCCGGACAGGTTAATGAAAAACTGTTTTTT	CASSPGQVNEKLFF
NA	TRBV6-2/TRBV6-3	TRBJ2-3	TRBD2	TGTGCCAGCAGTCAATACCCAGCGGGAGAAGGGACAGATACGCAGTATTTT	CASSQYPAGEGTDTQYF
NA	TRBV28	TRBJ1-2	NA	TGTGCCAGCTGTCTCTTGGCCACAAACTATGGCTACACCTTC	CASCLLATNYGYTF
NA	TRBV11-3	TRBJ2-3	NA	TGTGCCAGCAGCTCTAGTAACGCAGATACGCAGTATTTT	CASSSSNADTQYF
NA	TRBV6-2/TRBV6-3	TRBJ1-5	NA	TGTGCCAGCAGCCGCGGGGGTGCGAATCAGCCCCAGCATTTT	CASSRGGANQPQHF
NA	TRBV19	TRBJ1-1	TRBD1	TGTGCCAGTAGTAGGAATCACCGGGACAGGGGCACTGAAGCTTTCTTT	CASSRNHRDRGTEAFF
NA	TRBV25-1	TRBJ1-6	TRBD1	TGTGCCAGCAGTGAATCAACAGGGGGTGGTAATTCACCCCTCCACTTT	CASSESTGGGNSPLHF
NA	TRBV6-6	TRBJ2-7	TRBD2	TGTGCCTGCAGGGAACGGGGGGGAGACAGCACCAGCGAGCAGTACTTC	CACRERGGDSTSEQYF
NA	TRBV15	TRBJ1-4	NA	TGTGCCACCAGCAGAGATGGGACACTTAATGAAAAACTGTTTTTT	CATSRDGTLNEKLFF
NA	TRBV3-1/TRBV3-2	TRBJ2-1	TRBD2	TGTGCCAGCAGCCAGAGAATTCTAGCGGGAGTCCGCGATGAGCAGTTCTTC	CASSQRILAGVRDEQFF
NA	TRBV5-1	TRBJ1-5	NA	TGCGCCAGCAGCTTGGAAGCAGGGGATCAGCCCCAGCATTTT	CASSLEAGDQPQHF
NA	TRBV7-2	TRBJ2-1	TRBD2	TGTGCCAGCAGCTTAGCGGGGGGGGATGAGCAGTTCTTC	CASSLAGGDEQFF
NA	TRBV5-1	TRBJ2-7	TRBD1	TGCGCCAGCTCACGGGACAGGGGCATAATCTACGAGCAGTACTTC	CASSRDRGIIYEQYF
NA	TRBV28	TRBJ1-2	NA	TGTGCCAGCAGTCCTCTGGGGGCAGTAAGTGGCTACACCTTC	CASSPLGAVSGYTF